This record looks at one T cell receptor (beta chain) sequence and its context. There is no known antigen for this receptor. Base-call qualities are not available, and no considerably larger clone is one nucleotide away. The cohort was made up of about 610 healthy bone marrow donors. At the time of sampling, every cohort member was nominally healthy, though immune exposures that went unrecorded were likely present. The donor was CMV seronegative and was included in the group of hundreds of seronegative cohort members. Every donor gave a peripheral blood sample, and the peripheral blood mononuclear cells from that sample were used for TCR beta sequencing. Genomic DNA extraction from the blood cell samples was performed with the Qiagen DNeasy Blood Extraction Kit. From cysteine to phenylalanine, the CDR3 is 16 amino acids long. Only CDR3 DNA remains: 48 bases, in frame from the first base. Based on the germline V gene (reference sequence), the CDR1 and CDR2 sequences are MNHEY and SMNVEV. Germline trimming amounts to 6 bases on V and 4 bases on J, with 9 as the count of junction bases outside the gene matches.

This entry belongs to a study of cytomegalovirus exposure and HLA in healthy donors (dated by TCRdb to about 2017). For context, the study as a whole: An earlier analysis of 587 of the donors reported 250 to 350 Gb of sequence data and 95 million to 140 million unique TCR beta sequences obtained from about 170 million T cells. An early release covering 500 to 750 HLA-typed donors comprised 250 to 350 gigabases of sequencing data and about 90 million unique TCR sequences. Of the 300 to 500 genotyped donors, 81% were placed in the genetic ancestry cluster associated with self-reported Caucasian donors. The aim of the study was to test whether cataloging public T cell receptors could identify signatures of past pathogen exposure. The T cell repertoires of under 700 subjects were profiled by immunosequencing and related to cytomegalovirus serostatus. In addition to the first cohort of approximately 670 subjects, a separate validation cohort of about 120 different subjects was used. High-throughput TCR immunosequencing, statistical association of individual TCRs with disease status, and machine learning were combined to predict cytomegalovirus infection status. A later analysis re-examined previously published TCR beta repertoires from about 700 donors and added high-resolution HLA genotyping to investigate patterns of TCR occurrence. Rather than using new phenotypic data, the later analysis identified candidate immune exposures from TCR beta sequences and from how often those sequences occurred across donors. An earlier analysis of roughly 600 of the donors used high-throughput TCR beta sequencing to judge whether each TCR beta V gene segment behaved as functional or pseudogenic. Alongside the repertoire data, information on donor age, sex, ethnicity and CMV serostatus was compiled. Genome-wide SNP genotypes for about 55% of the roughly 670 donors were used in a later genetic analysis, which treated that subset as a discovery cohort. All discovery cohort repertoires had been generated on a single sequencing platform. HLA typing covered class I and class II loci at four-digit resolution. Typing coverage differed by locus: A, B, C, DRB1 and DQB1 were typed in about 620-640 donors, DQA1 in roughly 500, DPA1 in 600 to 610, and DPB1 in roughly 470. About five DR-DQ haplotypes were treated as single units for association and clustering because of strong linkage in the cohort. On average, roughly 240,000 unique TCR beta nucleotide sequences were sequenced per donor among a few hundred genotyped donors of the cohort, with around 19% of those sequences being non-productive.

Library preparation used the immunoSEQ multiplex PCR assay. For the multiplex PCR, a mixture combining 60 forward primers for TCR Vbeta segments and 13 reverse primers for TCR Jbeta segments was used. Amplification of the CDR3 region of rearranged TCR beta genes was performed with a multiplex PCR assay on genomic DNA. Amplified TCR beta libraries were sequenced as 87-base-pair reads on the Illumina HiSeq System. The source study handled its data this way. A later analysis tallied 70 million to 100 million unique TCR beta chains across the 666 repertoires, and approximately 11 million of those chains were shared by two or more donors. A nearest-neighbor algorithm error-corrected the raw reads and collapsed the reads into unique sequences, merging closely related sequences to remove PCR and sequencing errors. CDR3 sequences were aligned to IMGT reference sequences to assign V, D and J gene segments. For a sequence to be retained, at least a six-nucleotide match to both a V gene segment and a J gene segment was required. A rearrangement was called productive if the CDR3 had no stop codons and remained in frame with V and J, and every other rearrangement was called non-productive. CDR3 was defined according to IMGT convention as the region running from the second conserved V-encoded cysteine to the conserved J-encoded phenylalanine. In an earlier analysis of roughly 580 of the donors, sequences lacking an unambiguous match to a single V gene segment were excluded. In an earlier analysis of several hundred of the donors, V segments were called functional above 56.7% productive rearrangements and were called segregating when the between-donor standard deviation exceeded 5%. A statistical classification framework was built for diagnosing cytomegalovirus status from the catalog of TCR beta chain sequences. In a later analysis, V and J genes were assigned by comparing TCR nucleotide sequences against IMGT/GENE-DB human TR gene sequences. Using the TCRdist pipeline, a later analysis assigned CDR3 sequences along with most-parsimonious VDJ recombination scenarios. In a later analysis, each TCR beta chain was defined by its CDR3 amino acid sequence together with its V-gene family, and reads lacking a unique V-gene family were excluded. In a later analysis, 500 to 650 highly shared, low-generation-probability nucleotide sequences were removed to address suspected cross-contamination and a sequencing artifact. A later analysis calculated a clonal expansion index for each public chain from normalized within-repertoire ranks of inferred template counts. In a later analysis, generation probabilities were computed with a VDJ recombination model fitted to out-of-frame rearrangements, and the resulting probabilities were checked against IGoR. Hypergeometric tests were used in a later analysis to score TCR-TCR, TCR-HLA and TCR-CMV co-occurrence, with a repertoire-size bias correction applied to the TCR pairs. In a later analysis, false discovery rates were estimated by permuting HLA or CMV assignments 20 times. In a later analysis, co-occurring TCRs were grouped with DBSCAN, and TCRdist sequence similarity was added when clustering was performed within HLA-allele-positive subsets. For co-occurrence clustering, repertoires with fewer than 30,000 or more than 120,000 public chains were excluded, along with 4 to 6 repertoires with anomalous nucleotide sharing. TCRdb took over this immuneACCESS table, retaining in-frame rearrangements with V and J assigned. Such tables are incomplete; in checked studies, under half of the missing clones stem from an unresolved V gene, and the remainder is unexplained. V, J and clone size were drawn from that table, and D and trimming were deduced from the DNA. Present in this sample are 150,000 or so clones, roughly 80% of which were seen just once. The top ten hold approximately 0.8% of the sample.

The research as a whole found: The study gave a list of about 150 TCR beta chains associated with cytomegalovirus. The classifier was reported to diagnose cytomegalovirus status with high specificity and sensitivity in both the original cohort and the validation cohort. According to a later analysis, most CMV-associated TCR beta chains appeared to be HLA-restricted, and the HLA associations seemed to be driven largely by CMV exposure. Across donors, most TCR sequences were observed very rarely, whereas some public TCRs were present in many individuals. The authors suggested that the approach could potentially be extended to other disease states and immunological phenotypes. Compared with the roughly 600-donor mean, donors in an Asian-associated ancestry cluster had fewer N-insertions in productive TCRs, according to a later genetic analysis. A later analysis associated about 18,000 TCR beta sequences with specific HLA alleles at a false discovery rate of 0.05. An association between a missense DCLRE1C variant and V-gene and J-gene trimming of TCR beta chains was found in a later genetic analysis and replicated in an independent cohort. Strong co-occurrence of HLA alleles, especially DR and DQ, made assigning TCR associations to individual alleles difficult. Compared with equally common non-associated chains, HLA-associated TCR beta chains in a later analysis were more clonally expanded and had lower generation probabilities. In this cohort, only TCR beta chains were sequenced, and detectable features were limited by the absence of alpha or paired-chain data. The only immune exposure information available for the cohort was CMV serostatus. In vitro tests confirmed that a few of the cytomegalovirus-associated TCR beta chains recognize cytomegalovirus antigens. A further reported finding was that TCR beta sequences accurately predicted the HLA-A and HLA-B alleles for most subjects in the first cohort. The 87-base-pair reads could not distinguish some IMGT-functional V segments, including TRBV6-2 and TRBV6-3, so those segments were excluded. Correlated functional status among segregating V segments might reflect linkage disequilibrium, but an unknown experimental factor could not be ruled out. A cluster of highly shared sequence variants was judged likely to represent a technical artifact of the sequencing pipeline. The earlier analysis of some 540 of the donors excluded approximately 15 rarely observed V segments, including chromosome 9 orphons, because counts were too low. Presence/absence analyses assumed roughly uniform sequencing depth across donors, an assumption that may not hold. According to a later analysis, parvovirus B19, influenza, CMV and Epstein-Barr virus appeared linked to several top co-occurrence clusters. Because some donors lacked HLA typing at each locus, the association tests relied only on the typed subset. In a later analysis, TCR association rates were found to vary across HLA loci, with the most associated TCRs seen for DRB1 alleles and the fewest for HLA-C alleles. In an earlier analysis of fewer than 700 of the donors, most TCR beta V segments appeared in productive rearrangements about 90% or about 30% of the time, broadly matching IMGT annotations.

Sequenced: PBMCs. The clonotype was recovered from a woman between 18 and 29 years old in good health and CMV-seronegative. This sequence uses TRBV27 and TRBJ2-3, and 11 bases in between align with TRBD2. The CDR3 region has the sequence CASRSGTSGSADTQYF. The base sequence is TGTGCCAGCAGATCGGGAACTAGCGGGAGCGCAGATACGCAGTATTTT.